This is a list of T cell receptor beta chains from one sample in a study of breast tumors, draining lymph nodes, adjacent tissues. TCRdb re-derived calls from the multiplex PCR reads in MiXCR, one entry per CDR3 protein. In the table there are 200,000 to 300,000 distinct CDR3 sequences, 30% of which are singletons. What was sequenced was axillary lymph node tissue. The source is a female donor with breast cancer. Some clones in this sample may be carry-over from other donors' samples. The CDR3 runs from the conserved cysteine through the conserved F or W. A D gene is named only where the DNA matches it firmly. Some rows have no size entry. The others give once, few or many, or a class for an expanded clone.

V: TRBV11-3
J: TRBJ2-7
size: many
D: TRBD1
CDR3: CASSLGRGSDEQYF
DNA: TGTGCCAGCAGCTTAGGCAGGGGGTCCGACGAGCAGTACTTC

V: TRBV7-2
J: TRBJ1-2
size: many
D: .
CDR3: CASSPWGGTYGYTF
DNA: TGTGCCAGCAGCCCCTGGGGGGGCACGTATGGCTACACCTTC

V: TRBV5-6
J: TRBJ2-7
size: many
D: .
CDR3: CASSQDFYEQYF
DNA: TGTGCCAGCAGCCAGGACTTCTACGAGCAGTACTTC

V: TRBV12-3/TRBV12-4
J: TRBJ2-2
size: many
D: .
CDR3: CASSLGTAQFTGELFF
DNA: TGTGCCAGCAGTTTAGGGACCGCCCAGTTCACCGGGGAGCTGTTTTTT

V: TRBV9
J: TRBJ1-3
size: many
D: .
CDR3: CASSPRQFSGNTIYF
DNA: TGTGCCAGCAGCCCACGACAGTTCTCTGGAAACACCATATATTTT

V: TRBV5-4
J: TRBJ2-1
size: few
D: .
CDR3: CASSFASVMGYSYNEQFF
DNA: TGTGCCAGCAGCTTCGCATCTGTAATGGGATACTCCTACAATGAGCAGTTCTTC

V: TRBV2
J: TRBJ2-2
size: many
D: TRBD1
CDR3: CASSGDRGRTGELFF
DNA: TGTGCCAGCAGCGGCGACAGGGGGCGTACCGGGGAGCTGTTTTTT

V: TRBV6-1
J: TRBJ2-3
size: many
D: TRBD1
CDR3: CATTGTGGSSRADTQYF
DNA: TGTGCCACCACCGGGACAGGGGGTAGTAGTCGGGCAGATACGCAGTATTTT

V: TRBV7-9
J: TRBJ2-6
size: .
D: .
CDR3: CASSLSSTGANVLTF
DNA: TGTGCCAGCAGCTTGTCTAGCACTGGGGCCAACGTCCTGACTTTC

V: TRBV7-9
J: TRBJ2-7
size: many
D: .
CDR3: CASGVSYEQYF
DNA: TGTGCCAGCGGGGTCTCCTACGAGCAGTACTTC

V: TRBV6-1
J: TRBJ1-5
size: many
D: .
CDR3: CASSEVREGQPQHF
DNA: TGTGCCAGCAGTGAAGTCAGGGAAGGACAGCCCCAGCATTTT